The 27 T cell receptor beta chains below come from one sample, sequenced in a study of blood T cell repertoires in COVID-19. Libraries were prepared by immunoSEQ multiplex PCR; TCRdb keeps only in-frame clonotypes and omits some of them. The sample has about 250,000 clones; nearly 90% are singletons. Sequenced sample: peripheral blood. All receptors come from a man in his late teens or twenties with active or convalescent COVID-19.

DNA of the CDR3: TGCGCCAGCAGCCCCCTTGACGGGGTGTATTTTGGCTACACCTTC. It is translated as CASSPLDGVYFGYTF. This chain joins TRBV4-1 and TRBJ1-2; no firm D call. CDR3 length: 15 amino acids. Germline V gene data show CDR1 as MGHRA and CDR2 as YSYEKL. V lost 4 bases, J lost 7 bases, and 19 bases lay in between.

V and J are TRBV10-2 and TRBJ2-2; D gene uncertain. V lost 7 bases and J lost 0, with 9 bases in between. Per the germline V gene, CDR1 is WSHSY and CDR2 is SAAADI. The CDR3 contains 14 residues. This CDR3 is CASMSTANTGELFF. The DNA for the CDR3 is TGCGCCAGCATGAGTACCGCGAACACCGGGGAGCTGTTTTTT.

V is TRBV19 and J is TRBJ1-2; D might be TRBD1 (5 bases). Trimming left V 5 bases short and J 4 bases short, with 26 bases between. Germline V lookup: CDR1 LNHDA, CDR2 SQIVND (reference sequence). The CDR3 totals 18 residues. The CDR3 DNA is TGTGCCAGTAGTCCCTTCGTAGGGGACTCAAGACCGATCTATGGCTACACCTTC. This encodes CASSPFVGDSRPIYGYTF. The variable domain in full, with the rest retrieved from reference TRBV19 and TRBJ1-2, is DGGITQSPKYLFRKEGQNVTLSCEQNLNHDAMYWYRQDPGQGLRLIYYSQIVNDFQKGDIAEGYSVSREKKESFPLTVTSAQKNPTAFYLCASSPFVGDSRPIYGYTFGSGTRLTVV.

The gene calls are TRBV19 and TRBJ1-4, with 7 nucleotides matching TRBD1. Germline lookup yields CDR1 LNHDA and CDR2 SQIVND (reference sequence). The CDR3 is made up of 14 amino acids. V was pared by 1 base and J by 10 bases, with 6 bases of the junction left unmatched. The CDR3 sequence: CASSIAGGGGKLFF. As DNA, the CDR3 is TGTGCCAGTAGTATAGCAGGGGGAGGTGGAAAACTGTTTTTT.

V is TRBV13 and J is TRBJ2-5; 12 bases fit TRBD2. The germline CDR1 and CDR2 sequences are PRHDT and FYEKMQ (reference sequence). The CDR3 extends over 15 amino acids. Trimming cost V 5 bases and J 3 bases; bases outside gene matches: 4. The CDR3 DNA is TGTGCCAGCAGCCAGAGACTAGCGGGGGAAGAGACCCAGTACTTC. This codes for CASSQRLAGEETQYF.

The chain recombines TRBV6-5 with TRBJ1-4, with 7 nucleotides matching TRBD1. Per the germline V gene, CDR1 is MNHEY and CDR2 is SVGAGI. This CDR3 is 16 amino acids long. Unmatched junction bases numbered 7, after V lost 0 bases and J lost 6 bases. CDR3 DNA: TGTGCCAGCAGTTACTCGACGGGACAGAAGTATGAAAAACTGTTTTTT. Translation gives CASSYSTGQKYEKLFF.

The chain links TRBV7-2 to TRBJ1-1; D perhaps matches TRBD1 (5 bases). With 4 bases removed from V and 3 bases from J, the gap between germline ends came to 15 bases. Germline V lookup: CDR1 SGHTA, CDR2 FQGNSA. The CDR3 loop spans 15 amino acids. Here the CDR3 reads CASSSRLGGYTEAFF. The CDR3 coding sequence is TGTGCCAGCAGCTCCCGGTTGGGGGGATACACTGAAGCTTTCTTT.

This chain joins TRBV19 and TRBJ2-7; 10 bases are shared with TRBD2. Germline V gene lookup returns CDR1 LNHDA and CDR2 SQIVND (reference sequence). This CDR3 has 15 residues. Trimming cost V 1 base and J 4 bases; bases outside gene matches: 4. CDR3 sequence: CASSIVAGGIYEQYF. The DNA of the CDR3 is TGTGCCAGTAGTATAGTAGCGGGAGGAATTTACGAGCAGTACTTC. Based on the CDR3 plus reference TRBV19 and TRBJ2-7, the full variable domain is DGGITQSPKYLFRKEGQNVTLSCEQNLNHDAMYWYRQDPGQGLRLIYYSQIVNDFQKGDIAEGYSVSREKKESFPLTVTSAQKNPTAFYLCASSIVAGGIYEQYFGPGTRLTVT.

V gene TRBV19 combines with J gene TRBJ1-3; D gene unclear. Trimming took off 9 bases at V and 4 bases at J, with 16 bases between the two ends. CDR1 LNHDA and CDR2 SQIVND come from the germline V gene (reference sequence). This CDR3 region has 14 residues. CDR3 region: CASSGRAYGNTIYF. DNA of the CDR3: TGTGCCAGCAGCGGGAGGGCTTACGGAAACACCATATATTTT.

CDR3 DNA sequence: TGTGCCACCAGCAGAGGCGATCCGGGACAGGGGTATTACGAGCAGTACTTC. Its protein is CATSRGDPGQGYYEQYF. The chain links TRBV15 to TRBJ2-7; 10 nucleotides line up with TRBD1. V gave up 1 base and J gave up 4 bases; unmatched junction bases: 10. This CDR3 is built from 17 residues. Germline V gene sequence: CDR1 LNHNV, CDR2 YYDKDF (reference sequence).

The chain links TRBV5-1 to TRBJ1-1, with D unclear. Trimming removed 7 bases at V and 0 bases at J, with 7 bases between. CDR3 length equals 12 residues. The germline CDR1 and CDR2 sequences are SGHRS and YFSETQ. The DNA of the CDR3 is TGCGCCAGCTGGGCATTGAACACTGAAGCTTTCTTT. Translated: CASWALNTEAFF.

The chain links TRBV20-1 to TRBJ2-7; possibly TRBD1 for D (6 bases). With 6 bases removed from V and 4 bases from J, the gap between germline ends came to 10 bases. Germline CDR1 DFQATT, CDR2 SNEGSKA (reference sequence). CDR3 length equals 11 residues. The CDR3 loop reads CSARQVYEQYF. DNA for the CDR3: TGCAGTGCAAGACAGGTTTACGAGCAGTACTTC.

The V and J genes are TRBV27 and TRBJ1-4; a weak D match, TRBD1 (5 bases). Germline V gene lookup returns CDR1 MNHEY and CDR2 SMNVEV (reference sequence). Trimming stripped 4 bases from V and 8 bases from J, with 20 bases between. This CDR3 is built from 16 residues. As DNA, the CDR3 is TGTGCCAGCAGTTCCTGGACATCCGGGCAAGGAGAAAAACTGTTTTTT. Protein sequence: CASSSWTSGQGEKLFF.

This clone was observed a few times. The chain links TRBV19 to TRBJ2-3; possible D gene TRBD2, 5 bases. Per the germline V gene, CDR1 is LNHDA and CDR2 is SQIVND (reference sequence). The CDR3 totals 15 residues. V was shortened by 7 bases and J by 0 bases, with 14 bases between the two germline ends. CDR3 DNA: TGTGCCAGTACCTCCCGCCCGGGAAGCACAGATACGCAGTATTTT. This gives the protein CASTSRPGSTDTQYF.

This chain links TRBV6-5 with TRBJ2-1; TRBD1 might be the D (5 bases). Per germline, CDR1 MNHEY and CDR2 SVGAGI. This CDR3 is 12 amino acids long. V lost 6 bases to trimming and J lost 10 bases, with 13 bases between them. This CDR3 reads CASSLRQSEQFF. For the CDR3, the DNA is TGTGCCAGCAGCCTGAGACAGTCCGAGCAGTTCTTC.

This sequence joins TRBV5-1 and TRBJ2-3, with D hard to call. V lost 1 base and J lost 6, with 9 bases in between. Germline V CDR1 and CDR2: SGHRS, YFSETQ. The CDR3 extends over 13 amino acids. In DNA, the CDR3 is TGCGCCAGCAGCTTGCTAGGCAAGGATACGCAGTATTTT. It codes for CASSLLGKDTQYF.

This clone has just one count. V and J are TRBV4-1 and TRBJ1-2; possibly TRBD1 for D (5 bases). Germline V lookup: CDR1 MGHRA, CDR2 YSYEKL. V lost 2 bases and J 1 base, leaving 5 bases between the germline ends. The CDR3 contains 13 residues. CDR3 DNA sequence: TGCGCCAGCAGCCAACAGGGTAACTATGGCTACACCTTC. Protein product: CASSQQGNYGYTF.

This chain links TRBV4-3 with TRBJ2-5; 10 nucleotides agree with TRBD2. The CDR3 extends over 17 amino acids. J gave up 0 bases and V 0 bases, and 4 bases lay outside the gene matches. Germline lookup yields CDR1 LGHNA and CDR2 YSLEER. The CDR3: CASSQDLLAGNQETQYF. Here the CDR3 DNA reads TGCGCCAGCAGCCAAGATCTACTAGCGGGGAACCAAGAGACCCAGTACTTC.

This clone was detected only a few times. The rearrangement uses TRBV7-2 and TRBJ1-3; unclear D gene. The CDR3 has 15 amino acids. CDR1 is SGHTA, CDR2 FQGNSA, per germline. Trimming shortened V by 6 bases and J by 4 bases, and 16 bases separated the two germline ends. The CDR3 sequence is CASSSTDLKGNTIYF. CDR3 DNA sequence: TGTGCCAGCAGTTCTACAGACCTAAAAGGAAACACCATATATTTT.

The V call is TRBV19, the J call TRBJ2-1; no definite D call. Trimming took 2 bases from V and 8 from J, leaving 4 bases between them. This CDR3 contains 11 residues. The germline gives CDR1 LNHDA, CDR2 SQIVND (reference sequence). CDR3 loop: CASSISDEQFF. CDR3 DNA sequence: TGTGCCAGTAGTATATCAGATGAGCAGTTCTTC.

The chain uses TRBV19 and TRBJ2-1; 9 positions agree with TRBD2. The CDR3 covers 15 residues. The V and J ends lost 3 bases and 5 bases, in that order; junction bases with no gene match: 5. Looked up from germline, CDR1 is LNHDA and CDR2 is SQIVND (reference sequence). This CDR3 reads CASSISLAGNNEQFF. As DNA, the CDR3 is TGTGCCAGTAGTATCTCCCTAGCGGGGAACAATGAGCAGTTCTTC.

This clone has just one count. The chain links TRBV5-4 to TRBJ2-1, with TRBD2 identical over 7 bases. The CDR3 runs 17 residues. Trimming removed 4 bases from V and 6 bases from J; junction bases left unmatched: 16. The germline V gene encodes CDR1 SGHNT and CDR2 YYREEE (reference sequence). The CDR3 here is CASSPGDYRRGRNEQFF. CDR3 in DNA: TGTGCCAGCAGCCCCGGGGACTACCGAAGAGGGCGCAATGAGCAGTTCTTC.

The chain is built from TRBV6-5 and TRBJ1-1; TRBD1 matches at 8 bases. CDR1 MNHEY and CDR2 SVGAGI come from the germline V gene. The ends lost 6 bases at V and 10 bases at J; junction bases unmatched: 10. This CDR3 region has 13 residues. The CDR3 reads CASRISGQVTAFF. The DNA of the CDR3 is TGTGCCAGCAGGATCTCGGGACAGGTAACAGCTTTCTTT.

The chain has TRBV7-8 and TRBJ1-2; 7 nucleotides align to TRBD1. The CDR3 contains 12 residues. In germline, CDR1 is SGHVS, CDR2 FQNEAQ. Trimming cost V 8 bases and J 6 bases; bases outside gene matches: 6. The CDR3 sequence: CASGFDRDGYTF. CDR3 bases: TGTGCCAGCGGTTTCGACAGGGATGGCTACACCTTC.

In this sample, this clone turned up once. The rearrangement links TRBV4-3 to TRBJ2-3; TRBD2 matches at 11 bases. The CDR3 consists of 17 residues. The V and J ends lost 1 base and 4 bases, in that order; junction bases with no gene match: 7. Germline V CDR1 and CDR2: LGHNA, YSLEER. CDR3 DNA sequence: TGCGCCAGCAGCCAAGTGTGGTCTAGCGGGGGGTCAGATACGCAGTATTTT. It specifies CASSQVWSSGGSDTQYF.

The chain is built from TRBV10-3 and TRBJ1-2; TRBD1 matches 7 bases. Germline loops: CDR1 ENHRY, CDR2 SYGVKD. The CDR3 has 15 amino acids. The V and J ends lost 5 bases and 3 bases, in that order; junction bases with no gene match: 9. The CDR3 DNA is TGTGCCATCAGTTCCCACGACAGGGTCGACTATGGCTACACCTTC. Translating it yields CAISSHDRVDYGYTF.

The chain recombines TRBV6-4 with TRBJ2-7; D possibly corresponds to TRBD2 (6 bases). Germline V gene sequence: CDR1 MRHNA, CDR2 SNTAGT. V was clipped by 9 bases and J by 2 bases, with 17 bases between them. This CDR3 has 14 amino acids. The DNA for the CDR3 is TGTGCCAGAGCTCGGGGGAGTGGGGCCTACGAGCAGTACTTC. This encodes CARARGSGAYEQYF.